Shown below are 30 T cell receptor beta chains from a single sample sequenced in a study of cytomegalovirus exposure and HLA in healthy donors. The PCR used 60 Vbeta and 13 Jbeta primers. The assay was immunoSEQ multiplex PCR, and TCRdb's table has in-frame clones only and misses some. The data contain some 250,000 clones, about four fifths of them singletons. What was sequenced was PBMCs. These receptors originate from a woman aged 40 to 50 in good health and CMV-seropositive.

This chain links TRBV7-3 with TRBJ2-7; unclear D gene. Germline V gene lookup returns CDR1 SGHTA and CDR2 FQGTGA. Trimming removed 1 base from V and 3 bases from J, with 10 bases in between. CDR3 length equals 14 residues. In nucleotides, the CDR3 is TGTGCCAGCAGCTTAAATGTGGCCGACTACGAGCAGTACTTC. It translates to CASSLNVADYEQYF.

This sequence joins TRBV6-5 and TRBJ2-7, with 7 positions matching TRBD1. The germline gives CDR1 MNHEY, CDR2 SVGAGI. This CDR3 region has 14 residues. V lost 6 bases to trimming and J lost 1 base; unmatched junction nucleotides: 6. The DNA for the CDR3 is TGTGCCAGCAGCCGGGACAGAAAGTCCTACGAGCAGTACTTC. Translating gives CASSRDRKSYEQYF.

The table lists this clone with a few counts. V usage is TRBV6-6 and J usage is TRBJ2-7; TRBD1 matches at 9 bases. Germline CDR1 MNHNY, CDR2 SVGAGI (reference sequence). This CDR3 region has 14 residues. J lost 7 bases, V lost 7 bases, and 11 bases had no gene match. This CDR3 is CASTKGQGEGEQYF. The CDR3 DNA reads TGTGCCAGCACCAAGGGACAGGGAGAGGGGGAGCAGTACTTC.

This clone was seen only a few times. This sequence joins TRBV7-2 and TRBJ2-7; 13 positions agree with TRBD2. Germline V gene lookup returns CDR1 SGHTA and CDR2 FQGNSA. There are 15 residues in the CDR3. J was trimmed by 5 bases and V by 5 bases; bases with no gene match: 6. The CDR3 here is CASSPGLAGADEQYF. The CDR3 DNA sequence: TGTGCCAGCAGCCCAGGACTAGCGGGAGCAGACGAGCAGTACTTC.

This clone was observed a handful of times. This sequence joins TRBV27 and TRBJ2-5, with 7 nucleotides matching TRBD1. CDR3 length: 15 residues. The V segment lost 0 bases and the J segment 5 bases; nucleotides outside the gene matches: 6. CDR1 and CDR2 (germline): MNHEY, SMNVEV (reference sequence). CDR3 DNA: TGTGCCAGCAGTTTATCCCGGACAGGTTTGGAGACCCAGTACTTC. This codes for CASSLSRTGLETQYF.

This clone was detected once. The chain recombines TRBV28 with TRBJ2-7, with 9 bases fitting TRBD1. Losses at the gene ends were 3 bases for V and 4 bases for J; bases not matched to a gene: 4. Germline CDR1 and CDR2: MDHEN and SYDVKM. The CDR3 runs 14 residues. CDR3 bases: TGTGCCAGCAGTTTCACAGGGGGCTCATACGAGCAGTACTTC. Encoded protein: CASSFTGGSYEQYF. The complete variable domain, with remaining parts taken from reference TRBV28 and TRBJ2-7, reads DVKVTQSSRYLVKRTGEKVFLECVQDMDHENMFWYRQDPGLGLRLIYFSYDVKMKEKGDIPEGYSVSREKKERFSLILESASTNQTSMYLCASSFTGGSYEQYFGPGTRLTVT.

This rearrangement joins TRBV15 to TRBJ2-1; weak D call: TRBD2 (6 bases). Trimming removed 3 bases at V and 5 bases at J, with 14 bases between. The CDR3 consists of 15 residues. Germline V gene lookup returns CDR1 LNHNV and CDR2 YYDKDF (reference sequence). For the CDR3, the DNA is TGTGCCACCAGCAGCCGCCGGCGGGGCGACAATGAGCAGTTCTTC. As protein: CATSSRRRGDNEQFF.

This chain connects TRBV2 to TRBJ2-7; 7 bases agree with TRBD2. There are 15 residues in the CDR3. J was trimmed by 0 bases and V by 1 base; bases with no gene match: 3. Germline CDR1 reads SNHLY; CDR2 reads FYNNEI. CDR3 amino acids: CASSEVAGPSYEQYF. CDR3 nucleotide sequence: TGTGCCAGCAGTGAAGTAGCGGGTCCCTCCTACGAGCAGTACTTC.

Turning to this clone: The same CDR3 is also encoded by other DNA sequences in this sample. The J gene is TRBJ2-1, the V gene TRBV7-9, with a possible D match to TRBD2 (5 bases). Germline lookup yields CDR1 SEHNR and CDR2 FQNEAQ (reference sequence). The CDR3 is 15 residues long. Trimming stripped 2 bases from V and 5 bases from J, with 13 bases between. The CDR3: CASSLLSGTNNEQFF. CDR3 DNA sequence: TGTGCCAGCAGCTTACTCAGCGGTACCAACAATGAGCAGTTCTTC.

This clone was detected only a few times. The rearrangement links TRBV19 to TRBJ2-5; 11 bases match TRBD1. The J call may not be correct, given that the DNA end is closer to TRBJ2-7. Germline CDR1 is LNHDA and CDR2 is SQIVND (reference sequence). This CDR3 comprises 15 residues. CDR3 residues: CASSVGQGAIYEQYF. In nucleotides, the CDR3 is TGTGCCAGTAGTGTCGGACAGGGGGCCATCTACGAGCAGTACTTC.

The rearrangement joins TRBV4-1 to TRBJ2-3; the match to TRBD2 covers 7 bases. Germline values: CDR1 MGHRA, CDR2 YSYEKL. The CDR3 spans 17 residues. V was pared by 2 bases and J by 1 base, with 9 bases of the junction left unmatched. The CDR3 reads CASSQFGLAERTDTQYF. CDR3 DNA: TGCGCCAGCAGCCAATTCGGGCTAGCGGAACGCACAGATACGCAGTATTTT.

This chain connects TRBV19 to TRBJ2-1; the D is unclear. CDR3 length equals 13 residues. V lost 3 bases, J lost 8 bases, and 11 bases lay in between. Per germline, CDR1 LNHDA and CDR2 SQIVND (reference sequence). The CDR3 is CASSIARSHEQFF. The CDR3 DNA sequence: TGTGCCAGTAGTATCGCTAGGAGCCATGAGCAGTTCTTC.

A note on this clone: Other DNA sequences in the sample encode the same CDR3. The chain recombines TRBV30 with TRBJ1-6, with D maybe TRBD1 (6 bases). Looked up from germline, CDR1 is GTSNPN and CDR2 is SVGIG (reference sequence). Trimming removed 7 bases from V and 7 bases from J, with 20 bases in between. The CDR3 extends over 15 amino acids. CDR3: CALEWVGDNNSPLHF. CDR3 bases: TGTGCCTTGGAGTGGGTAGGGGACAACAATTCACCCCTCCACTTT.

This chain joins TRBV10-3 and TRBJ1-2; D not resolved. V shed 0 bases and J shed 3 bases, with 8 bases lying between them. The V gene's germline CDR1 is ENHRY and CDR2 SYGVKD. There are 14 residues in the CDR3. CDR3 in DNA: TGTGCCATCAGTGAGTCTAGGCAGGACTATGGCTACACCTTC. It translates to CAISESRQDYGYTF.

The V gene is TRBV6-6, the J gene TRBJ2-5; no clear D gene. V was pared by 5 bases and J by 4 bases, with 8 bases between. The germline CDR1 and CDR2 sequences are MNHNY and SVGAGI (reference sequence). This CDR3 is 12 amino acids long. CDR3 protein: CASSLWRETQYF. Written as DNA, the CDR3 is TGTGCCAGCAGTCTCTGGAGAGAGACCCAGTACTTC.

V gene TRBV4-1 combines with J gene TRBJ2-1; 9 nucleotides agree with TRBD2. V gave up 0 bases and J gave up 8 bases; unmatched junction bases: 8. The CDR3 runs to 16 residues. Per the germline V gene, CDR1 is MGHRA and CDR2 is YSYEKL. The CDR3 sequence: CASSQEGGGALDEQFF. CDR3 DNA sequence: TGCGCCAGCAGCCAAGAAGGCGGGGGGGCCCTGGATGAGCAGTTCTTC.

V is TRBV30 and J is TRBJ1-1; D uncertain. Trimming took off 3 bases at V and 3 bases at J, with 8 bases between the two ends. The CDR3 is 12 amino acids. Per germline, CDR1 GTSNPN and CDR2 SVGIG (reference sequence). The CDR3 spells CAWRLRDTEAFF. CDR3 sequence (DNA): TGTGCCTGGAGGCTGCGGGACACTGAAGCTTTCTTT.

This clone was seen once. The chain employs TRBV6-4 and TRBJ1-2; 10 nucleotides line up with TRBD1. The CDR3 length is 13 residues. CDR1 and CDR2 from the germline V gene are MRHNA and SNTAGT. The V gene end was trimmed by 6 bases and the J gene end by 7 bases; junction bases not matched to a gene: 5. The CDR3, as DNA: TGTGCCAGCAGAGGGACAGGGGTGGTTGGCTACACCTTC. Protein sequence: CASRGTGVVGYTF.

This clone has a single count. The rearrangement joins TRBV30 to TRBJ1-3, with TRBD1 matching 7 bases. Germline CDR1 is GTSNPN and CDR2 is SVGIG (reference sequence). CDR3 length: 16 residues. Trimming removed 0 bases from V and 6 bases from J; junction bases left unmatched: 11. CDR3 sequence reads: CAWSVLRGREVNTIYF. In DNA, the CDR3 is TGTGCCTGGAGTGTACTGAGGGGGCGCGAAGTAAACACCATATATTTT.

This clone was seen just once. This sequence joins TRBV15 and TRBJ2-5, with 10 bases matching TRBD2. TRBJ2-7 explains the end of the DNA better; the J call may be wrong. Germline V gene lookup returns CDR1 LNHNV and CDR2 YYDKDF (reference sequence). The CDR3 has 15 amino acids. In nucleotides, the CDR3 is TGTGCCACCAGCGTCAGGACTAGCGGAACCTACGAGCAGTACTTC. It codes for CATSVRTSGTYEQYF.

This chain connects TRBV5-5 to TRBJ2-3; 8 bases line up with TRBD2. The CDR3 runs to 15 residues. Per the germline V gene, CDR1 is SGHKS and CDR2 is YYEKEE (reference sequence). V dropped 0 bases and J dropped 4; count of bases not matched to a gene: 4. The CDR3 loop is CASSLGGGRSDTQYF. The CDR3 bases are TGTGCCAGCAGCTTGGGCGGGGGGAGGTCAGATACGCAGTATTTT. The full variable domain, its missing parts supplied by reference TRBV5-5 and TRBJ2-3, is DAGVTQSPTHLIKTRGQQVTLRCSPISGHKSVSWYQQVLGQGPQFIFQYYEKEERGRGNFPDRFSARQFPNYSSELNVNALLLGDSALYLCASSLGGGRSDTQYFGPGTRLTVL.

The chain links TRBV6-6 to TRBJ1-1; D might be TRBD1 (5 bases). The CDR3 totals 16 residues. The germline gives CDR1 MNHNY, CDR2 SVGAGI (reference sequence). With 10 bases removed from V and 0 bases from J, the gap between germline ends came to 21 bases. CDR3 amino acids: CATHLGSGTVNTEAFF. As DNA, the CDR3 is TGTGCCACACACCTTGGGAGCGGGACGGTGAACACTGAAGCTTTCTTT.

CDR3 protein: CASSPGTGFWYGYTF. CDR3 bases: TGTGCCAGCAGCCCCGGGACAGGGTTTTGGTATGGCTACACCTTC. V and J are TRBV11-1 and TRBJ1-2; 9 nucleotides align to TRBD1. The germline V gene has CDR1 SGHAT and CDR2 FQDESV (reference sequence). J lost 5 bases, V lost 5 bases, and 9 bases had no gene match. CDR3 size: 15 residues.

The chain uses TRBV4-1 and TRBJ2-2; possibly TRBD1 for D (8 bases). Trimming cost V 0 bases and J 5 bases, with 19 bases left between them. Germline assignment: CDR1 MGHRA and CDR2 YSYEKL. The CDR3 runs 18 residues. The CDR3 region is CASSQESGNRGGTGELFF. The CDR3 DNA reads TGCGCCAGCAGCCAAGAATCGGGAAACAGGGGGGGTACCGGGGAGCTGTTTTTT.

The chain recombines TRBV6-5 with TRBJ2-3; maybe TRBD2 (6 bases). In germline, CDR1 is MNHEY, CDR2 SVGAGI. The CDR3 consists of 14 residues. With 8 bases removed from V and 6 bases from J, the gap between germline ends came to 18 bases. CDR3 amino acids: CASGPPGVADTQYF. The CDR3 DNA sequence: TGTGCCAGCGGGCCCCCGGGAGTGGCCGATACGCAGTATTTT.

The chain uses TRBV7-6 and TRBJ2-5; TRBD1 matches at 8 bases. The V gene end was trimmed by 4 bases and the J gene end by 4 bases; junction bases not matched to a gene: 5. The V gene's germline CDR1 is SGHVS and CDR2 FNYEAQ. This CDR3 has 14 residues. CDR3: CASSSGQGGETQYF. CDR3 coding DNA: TGTGCCAGCAGCTCCGGACAGGGCGGAGAGACCCAGTACTTC.

The chain employs TRBV28 and TRBJ2-4; 9 nucleotides line up with TRBD2. The V gene end was trimmed by 2 bases and the J gene end by 3 bases; junction bases not matched to a gene: 17. From germline, CDR1 is MDHEN and CDR2 SYDVKM. This CDR3 has 20 residues. CDR3 in amino acids: CASSLGSLAGASYDKNIQYF. The CDR3 region has the DNA TGTGCCAGCAGTTTAGGCTCATTAGCGGGAGCGTCTTATGACAAAAACATTCAGTACTTC.

This clone was seen a single time. The chain is built from TRBV6-5 and TRBJ2-5; TRBD2 might be the D (6 bases). The V gene lost 5 bases and the J gene lost 0 bases, with 13 bases spanning the gap. The CDR3 sequence is 15 residues long. CDR1 and CDR2 from the germline V gene are MNHEY and SVGAGI. CDR3 loop: CASSRGGWDQETQYF. For the CDR3, the DNA is TGTGCCAGCAGTCGGGGAGGATGGGACCAAGAGACCCAGTACTTC.

A note on this clone: The junction does not match germline at one end; this may be a read error. The rearrangement links TRBV7-9 to TRBJ2-3; weak D call: TRBD2 (7 bases). CDR3 length equals 15 residues. Germline loops: CDR1 SEHNR, CDR2 FQNEAQ (reference sequence). The CDR3, as DNA: TGTTCCAGCAACCGAAGGGGGGGGATCACAGATACGCAGTATTTT. Translated: CSSNRRGGITDTQYF.

This clone came up a few times. The chain is built from TRBV11-3 and TRBJ1-4; 9 nucleotides align to TRBD1. Per the germline V gene, CDR1 is SGHNT and CDR2 is YENEEA. The CDR3 has 15 residues. V was clipped by 4 bases and J by 8 bases; unmatched bases: 8. The CDR3, as DNA: TGTGCCAGCAGCTCAAATACAGGGGGCGGAGAAAAACTGTTTTTT. Its protein product is CASSSNTGGGEKLFF.